This paragraph reports one T cell receptor (beta chain). TCR libraries were built from about 500 ng of total RNA by linear amplification. TCRdb fed the reads into MiXCR, producing one record per CDR3 protein. The data contain 150,000 to 200,000 distinct CDR3 sequences, 65% to 75% of them singletons. The data stem from a study of healthy donors' naive CD4 and CD8 T cells. Between the trimmed V and J ends, which lost 3 bases and 6 bases, there was a span of 18 bases. The CDR3 loop spans 15 amino acids. CDR1 and CDR2 from the germline V gene are KGHSH and LQKENI. The TCR originated in a pool of human donors in good health; the sample pools cells from several healthy donors. V gene TRBV18 combines with J gene TRBJ2-7; D is possibly TRBD1 (5 bases). The sequenced material came from naive CD4+ and CD8+ T cells sorted from blood, pooled from several donors. The CDR3 loop is CASSPTAGPQFEQYF. CDR3 nucleotides: TGTGCCAGCTCACCGACAGCAGGACCCCAATTCGAGCAGTACTTC. Full variable domain (missing parts from reference TRBV18 and TRBJ2-7): NAGVMQNPRHLVRRRGQEARLRCSPMKGHSHVYWYRQLPEEGLKFMVYLQKENIIDESGMPKERFSAEFPKEGPSILRIQQVVRGDSAAYFCASSPTAGPQFEQYFGPGTRLTVT.